This entry features one T cell receptor (beta chain) sequence. This sample was included in a study of T cell changes during pregnancy in multiple sclerosis. The V and J ends lost 5 bases and 6 bases, in that order; junction bases with no gene match: 8. Germline values: CDR1 SGHAT, CDR2 FQNNGV. This CDR3 comprises 15 residues. Generated by immunoSEQ multiplex PCR, the TCRdb table keeps only in-frame clones and is missing some. Here the sample spans around 88,000 clones, almost 95% being singletons. The rearrangement links TRBV11-2 to TRBJ1-2; 11 bases are a match to TRBD1. The specimen was peripheral blood, collected in the first trimester of pregnancy. This clonotype originated in a female donor with multiple sclerosis, enrolled in a pregnancy study. The CDR3 nucleotides read TGTGCCAGCAGCCTGGGGACAGGGGGATTAGATGGCTACACCTTC. Its protein product is CASSLGTGGLDGYTF.